This T cell receptor (beta chain) was profiled in a study of blood T cell repertoires in COVID-19. At the level of the study: The study drew acute and convalescent COVID-19 samples from the United States, Italy and Spain.

The assay was immunoSEQ multiplex PCR, and TCRdb's table has in-frame clones only and misses some. Among around 230,000 clones listed, 84% were seen once. The CDR3 consists of 15 residues. After removal of 5 bases from V and 4 bases from J, the junction contained 7 bases not matched to a gene. Germline V lookup: CDR1 MNHEY, CDR2 SVGEGT. The sequencing sample was made of peripheral blood. The sequence derives from a man aged 40-49 years who had recovered from COVID-19. This chain connects TRBV6-2 or TRBV6-3 to TRBJ2-7; 11 bases fit TRBD1. The chain's CDR3 is CASSIGRDRGYEQYF. In DNA, the CDR3 is TGTGCCAGCAGTATCGGACGGGACAGGGGGTACGAGCAGTACTTC.